A selection of T cell receptor beta chains follows, all from one sample in a study of shared clonotypes between healthy human individuals. The method was immunoSEQ multiplex PCR; TCRdb's version includes in-frame clones alone and lacks a portion of them. The sample has hundreds of thousands of clones, more than 75% seen once. Sequencing was performed on PBMCs. Every receptor here comes from a middle-aged woman in good health. Some clones in this sample may be carry-over from other donors' samples. CDR3s include the opening cysteine and the closing phenylalanine or tryptophan. The order of the fields is V gene, J gene, CDR3 protein.

v_call: TRBV10-3; j_call: TRBJ2-5; cdr3_aa: CAISIAEGAETQYF
v_call: TRBV15; j_call: TRBJ2-1; cdr3_aa: CATSRDGASDNEQFF
v_call: TRBV28; j_call: TRBJ1-1; cdr3_aa: CASRQGDTEAFF
v_call: TRBV4-3; j_call: TRBJ2-1; cdr3_aa: CASSQLAGAAEQFF
v_call: TRBV18; j_call: TRBJ1-1; cdr3_aa: CASSPEGGGTEAFF
v_call: TRBV29-1; j_call: TRBJ2-5; cdr3_aa: CSVNYLAGEGEGTQYF
v_call: TRBV7-2; j_call: TRBJ2-3; cdr3_aa: CASSFRPQIGTQYF
v_call: TRBV28; j_call: TRBJ2-7; cdr3_aa: CASIRTSGSYEQYF
v_call: TRBV6-1; j_call: TRBJ1-6; cdr3_aa: CASSAWTGSYSPLHF
v_call: TRBV14; j_call: TRBJ2-3; cdr3_aa: CASSRWTSEAASTDTQYF
v_call: TRBV6-1; j_call: TRBJ1-1; cdr3_aa: CASRFEDWTEAFF
v_call: TRBV28; j_call: TRBJ2-6; cdr3_aa: CASSYPRNSGANVLTF
v_call: TRBV28; j_call: TRBJ2-7; cdr3_aa: CASSTPGLAGDEQYF
v_call: TRBV28; j_call: TRBJ2-5; cdr3_aa: CASSRQGSETQYF
v_call: TRBV18; j_call: TRBJ1-6; cdr3_aa: CASSPLDNSPLHF
v_call: TRBV28; j_call: TRBJ1-2; cdr3_aa: CASSYRNYGYTF
v_call: TRBV6-1; j_call: TRBJ2-1; cdr3_aa: CASRTSVVPEQFF
v_call: TRBV10-2; j_call: TRBJ1-4; cdr3_aa: CASSETTGGNEKLFF
v_call: TRBV7-3; j_call: TRBJ2-6; cdr3_aa: CASSLQGPGANVLTF